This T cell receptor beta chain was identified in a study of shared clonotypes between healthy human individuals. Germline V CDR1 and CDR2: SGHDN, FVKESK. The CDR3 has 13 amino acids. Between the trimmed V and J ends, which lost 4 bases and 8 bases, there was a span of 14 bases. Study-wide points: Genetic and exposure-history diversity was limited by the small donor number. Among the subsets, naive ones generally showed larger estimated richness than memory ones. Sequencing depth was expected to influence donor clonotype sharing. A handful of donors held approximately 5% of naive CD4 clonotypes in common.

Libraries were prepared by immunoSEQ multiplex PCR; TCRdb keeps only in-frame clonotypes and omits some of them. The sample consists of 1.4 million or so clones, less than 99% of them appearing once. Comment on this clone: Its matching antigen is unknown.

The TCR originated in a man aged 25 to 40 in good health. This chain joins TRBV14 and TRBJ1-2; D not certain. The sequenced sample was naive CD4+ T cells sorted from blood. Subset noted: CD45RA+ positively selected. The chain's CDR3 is CASSPTLARGYTF. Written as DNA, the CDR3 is TGTGCCAGCAGCCCAACCTTAGCACGAGGCTACACCTTC.